This T cell receptor beta chain derives from a study of blood T cells in healthy people across ages. It was with a sample-barcoded 5' primer and a J-beta primer mix that a second PCR of roughly 7 to 12 cycles was run. TCRdb reanalysed the 5' RACE reads using MiXCR and keeps one entry per CDR3 protein. The sample carries about 1.1 million distinct CDR3 sequences, roughly two fifths recorded once. The germline V gene has CDR1 MDHEN and CDR2 SYDVKM. V gave up 6 bases and J gave up 4 bases; unmatched junction bases: 5. The CDR3 loop spans 15 amino acids. The sequencing input was blood. This TCR was recovered from a man aged 18 to 30 in good health. V and J are TRBV28 and TRBJ2-2; 10 bases fit TRBD2. CDR3 DNA: TGTGCCAGCAGCTTTAGCGGGGGGTTCACCGGGGAGCTGTTTTTT. It translates to CASSFSGGFTGELFF.